Each of the 17 T cell receptor beta chains below was sequenced from the same sample in a study of blood T cell repertoires in COVID-19. The protocol was immunoSEQ multiplex PCR, while the TCRdb copy is restricted to in-frame clones and leaves out a portion. There are fewer than 60,000 clones in the sample; approximately 84% occur only once, and 3.5% lies in the top ten. Material for sequencing was peripheral blood. All receptors come from a man aged 60 to 75 with acute or convalescent COVID-19.

This clone was picked up one time. V gene TRBV9 combines with J gene TRBJ2-7; tentative D call: TRBD2 (5 bases). Trimming removed 5 bases from V and 2 bases from J, with 11 bases in between. This CDR3 comprises 13 residues. Germline CDR1 and CDR2: SGDLS and YYNGEE. The CDR3 sequence: CASSKRDTYEQYF. CDR3 DNA sequence: TGTGCCAGCAGTAAGAGGGATACCTACGAGCAGTACTTC.

This rearrangement joins TRBV5-1 to TRBJ2-2, with TRBD2 as a possible D gene (5 bases). Between the trimmed V and J ends, which lost 0 bases and 7 bases, there was a span of 10 bases. The CDR3 loop spans 14 amino acids. CDR1 SGHRS and CDR2 YFSETQ come from the germline V gene. CDR3 sequence (DNA): TGCGCCAGCAGCTTGGCGGCCGGAGGCGGGGAGCTGTTTTTT. Its translation is CASSLAAGGGELFF.

The rearrangement links TRBV24-1 to TRBJ2-2; 7 bases are a match to TRBD1. With V trimmed by 9 bases and J by 8 bases, 20 bases remained unmatched. Germline assignment: CDR1 KGHDR and CDR2 SFDVKD. The CDR3 spans 17 residues. CDR3 loop: CATHGSGGDSFGGELFF. The CDR3 nucleotides read TGTGCCACCCATGGGAGTGGTGGGGACAGTTTCGGTGGGGAGCTGTTTTTT.

The chain links TRBV2 to TRBJ2-1, with D possibly TRBD2 on 7 matching bases. V lost 8 bases and J lost 6, with 11 bases in between. Germline V CDR1 and CDR2: SNHLY, FYNNEI. This CDR3 comprises 12 residues. The CDR3 region is CASERGGNEQFF. The CDR3 nucleotides read TGTGCCAGCGAGAGGGGGGGCAATGAGCAGTTCTTC.

The rearrangement uses TRBV28 and TRBJ1-2; TRBD1 might be the D (5 bases). The CDR3 contains 13 residues. CDR1 MDHEN and CDR2 SYDVKM come from the germline V gene. Trimming removed 6 bases at V and 5 bases at J, with 13 bases between. The CDR3 sequence is CASSLEQVYGYTF. The CDR3 DNA reads as TGTGCCAGCAGCCTCGAACAGGTGTATGGCTACACCTTC.

The chain uses TRBV19 and TRBJ1-6; D might be TRBD1 (6 bases). The CDR3 has 16 amino acids. V was pared by 4 bases and J by 9 bases, with 19 bases between. Germline V gene lookup returns CDR1 LNHDA and CDR2 SQIVND (reference sequence). CDR3 residues: CASSTETGAGSSPLHF. The CDR3 DNA sequence: TGTGCCAGTAGTACGGAGACAGGAGCAGGGAGTTCACCCCTCCACTTT.

CDR3 sequence: CASSLRSGGDEKLFF. The CDR3 DNA is TGTGCCAGCAGCCTTAGATCAGGGGGCGATGAAAAACTGTTTTTT. This chain connects TRBV7-2 to TRBJ1-4; 8 bases are a match to TRBD1. The CDR3 is 15 amino acids. CDR1 is SGHTA and CDR2 is FQGNSA in the germline V gene. With 5 bases clipped from V and 6 bases from J, the junction kept 8 bases outside the gene matches. The full variable domain, completed using reference TRBV7-2 and TRBJ1-4, is GAGVSQSPSNKVTEKGKDVELRCDPISGHTALYWYRQSLGQGLEFLIYFQGNSAPDKSGLPSDRFSAERTGGSVSTLTIQRTQQEDSAVYLCASSLRSGGDEKLFFGSGTQLSVL.

The chain employs TRBV30 and TRBJ1-2, with D unclear. Per germline, CDR1 GTSNPN and CDR2 SVGIG (reference sequence). Trimming shortened V by 1 base and J by 6 bases, and 6 bases separated the two germline ends. The length of the CDR3 is 11 residues. CDR3 nucleotide sequence: TGTGCCTGGAGTGCATTCAATGGCTACACCTTC. Translating gives CAWSAFNGYTF.

The CDR3 is CASSLGGLASADTQYF. CDR3 in DNA: TGTGCCAGCAGCTTAGGGGGACTAGCGAGTGCAGATACGCAGTATTTT. The chain combines TRBV13 with TRBJ2-3, with 10 positions matching TRBD2. Trimming removed 0 bases from V and 4 bases from J; junction bases left unmatched: 4. Per the germline V gene, CDR1 is PRHDT and CDR2 is FYEKMQ (reference sequence). CDR3 length equals 16 residues.

The J gene is TRBJ2-7, the V gene TRBV21-1; TRBD1 is the table's D call, not checked against the DNA. TRBV21-1 is tagged as a pseudogene. The CDR3 runs 15 residues. This CDR3 is CASSNMTGDSYEQYF. The CDR3 DNA is TGTGCCAGCAGCAACATGACAGGGGATTCCTACGAGCAGTACTTC.

This chain joins TRBV19 and TRBJ2-1, with D tentatively TRBD2 (8 bases). The germline V gene encodes CDR1 LNHDA and CDR2 SQIVND (reference sequence). Trimming shortened V by 5 bases and J by 7 bases, and 33 bases separated the two germline ends. CDR3 size: 20 residues. CDR3 protein: CASSAQGEAGVSRVWNEQFF. The CDR3 DNA reads as TGTGCCAGTAGTGCCCAGGGGGAAGCGGGGGTATCTAGGGTGTGGAATGAGCAGTTCTTC. Filled out from reference TRBV19 and TRBJ2-1, the complete variable domain reads DGGITQSPKYLFRKEGQNVTLSCEQNLNHDAMYWYRQDPGQGLRLIYYSQIVNDFQKGDIAEGYSVSREKKESFPLTVTSAQKNPTAFYLCASSAQGEAGVSRVWNEQFFGPGTRLTVL.

This chain joins TRBV5-6 and TRBJ2-5; D is unclear. CDR3 length equals 13 residues. Germline V lookup: CDR1 SGHDT, CDR2 YYEEEE. The V end lost 1 base, the J end lost 0 bases, and 4 bases lay between the germline ends. CDR3 DNA sequence: TGTGCCAGCAGCTTGCCGTACCAAGAGACCCAGTACTTC. It yields the protein CASSLPYQETQYF.

The rearrangement links TRBV5-8 to TRBJ1-4; 8 bases are a match to TRBD1. Per the germline V gene, CDR1 is SGHTS and CDR2 is YDEGEE. The length of the CDR3 is 15 residues. Trimming removed 2 bases from V and 7 bases from J; junction bases left unmatched: 7. Here the CDR3 DNA reads TGTGCCAGCAGCTTAGGACAGGGACCGAGTGAAAAACTGTTTTTT. Encoded protein: CASSLGQGPSEKLFF.

V usage is TRBV2 and J usage is TRBJ2-1, with D possibly TRBD1 on 5 matching bases. The V and J ends lost 7 bases and 4 bases respectively, with 5 bases between them. Germline V gives CDR1 SNHLY, CDR2 FYNNEI. The CDR3 consists of 11 residues. The chain's CDR3 is CASKGYNEQFF. The CDR3 DNA reads as TGTGCCAGCAAGGGGTACAATGAGCAGTTCTTC. Full variable domain (rest looked up from reference TRBV2 and TRBJ2-1): EPEVTQTPSHQVTQMGQEVILRCVPISNHLYFYWYRQILGQKVEFLVSFYNNEISEKSEIFDDQFSVERPDGSNFTLKIRSTKLEDSAMYFCASKGYNEQFFGPGTRLTVL.

The CDR3 reads CASSLAGLYYNEQFF. The DNA of the CDR3 is TGTGCCAGCAGCTTAGCGGGACTGTATTACAATGAGCAGTTCTTC. The chain is built from TRBV7-9 and TRBJ2-1, with D perhaps TRBD2 (6 bases). Trimming stripped 0 bases from V and 4 bases from J, with 10 bases between. The CDR3 extends over 15 amino acids. From germline, CDR1 is SEHNR and CDR2 FQNEAQ (reference sequence).

This sequence joins TRBV5-4 and TRBJ2-6; 7 nucleotides agree with TRBD1. Germline values: CDR1 SGHNT, CDR2 YYREEE (reference sequence). The CDR3 is 16 amino acids. J lost 0 bases, V lost 4 bases, and 4 bases had no gene match. CDR3 region: CASSGDRSSGANVLTF. The CDR3, as DNA: TGTGCCAGCAGCGGGGACAGAAGCTCTGGGGCCAACGTCCTGACTTTC.

The V and J genes are TRBV19 and TRBJ2-2, with a possible D match to TRBD1 (6 bases). Per the germline V gene, CDR1 is LNHDA and CDR2 is SQIVND (reference sequence). The V end lost 0 bases, the J end lost 2 bases, and 10 bases lay between the germline ends. The CDR3 is 16 amino acids. CDR3 bases: TGTGCCAGTAGTATAGAGTACAGGGATAACACCGGGGAGCTGTTTTTT. Protein sequence: CASSIEYRDNTGELFF.